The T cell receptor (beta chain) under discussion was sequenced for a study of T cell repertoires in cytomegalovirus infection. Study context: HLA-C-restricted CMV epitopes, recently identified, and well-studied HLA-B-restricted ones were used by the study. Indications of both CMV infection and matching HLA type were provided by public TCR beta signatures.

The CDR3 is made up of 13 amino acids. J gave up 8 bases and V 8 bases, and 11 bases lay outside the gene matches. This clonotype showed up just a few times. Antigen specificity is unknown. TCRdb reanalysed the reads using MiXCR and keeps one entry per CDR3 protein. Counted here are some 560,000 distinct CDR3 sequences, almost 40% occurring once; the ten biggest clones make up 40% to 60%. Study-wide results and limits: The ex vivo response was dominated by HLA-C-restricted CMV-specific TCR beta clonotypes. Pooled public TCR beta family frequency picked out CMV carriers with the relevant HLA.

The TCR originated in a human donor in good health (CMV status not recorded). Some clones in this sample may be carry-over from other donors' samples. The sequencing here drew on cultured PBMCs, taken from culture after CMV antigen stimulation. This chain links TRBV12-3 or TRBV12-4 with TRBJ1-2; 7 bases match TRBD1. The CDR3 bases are TGTGCCAGCTCTTGGACAGGCCGAGCGGGCTACACCTTC. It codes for CASSWTGRAGYTF.